This TCR beta chain was captured in a study of shared clonotypes between healthy human individuals. Of note for this clone: The antigen is unknown.

V gave up 5 bases and J gave up 11 bases; unmatched junction bases: 12. Germline V gene sequence: CDR1 LNHDA, CDR2 SQIVND (reference sequence). CDR3 size: 15 residues. TCRdb's table, derived via immunoSEQ multiplex PCR, lists solely in-frame clones and lacks some. The sample has about 2.3 million clones, roughly 90% seen once; the top ten hold 0.37%. General observations from the study: Clonotype sharing levels among donors were expected to vary with sequencing depth. Among four donors, approximately 4.6% of naive CD4 clonotypes were found in common.

The sequence was obtained from a man between 18 and 35 years old in good health. Some clones in this sample may be carry-over from other donors' samples. V gene TRBV19 combines with J gene TRBJ2-1; 10 bases fit TRBD2. The sample comprised naive CD4+ T cells from PBMCs. Subset defined: CD45RA+ positively selected. CDR3 in DNA: TGTGCCAGTAGTCCCCGTGCTAGCGGGAGTTTTAAGCAGTTCTTC. It encodes CASSPRASGSFKQFF.